Given below is one T cell receptor (beta chain) in context. This sample was included in a study of blood T cell repertoires in COVID-19. Across the study: Italy, Spain and the United States were the sources of the convalescent and acute COVID-19 samples. Nucleic acid was either cDNA or gDNA, and it came from T cells, B-cell-depleted T cells, or PBMCs.

The V gene's germline CDR1 is SGHDT and CDR2 YYEEEE. The CDR3 consists of 17 residues. The trim removed 2 bases at V and 2 bases at J, leaving 5 bases unmatched. Study processing details: Reference gene primer amplification gave nucleated cell count estimates. Measured with immunoSEQ multiplex PCR; TCRdb has only the in-frame clones, and not every one. V and J calls and clone size are given by that table; D and trimming were obtained from the DNA. The sample includes tens of thousands of clones, around 90% of them seen just once. This rearrangement joins TRBV5-6 to TRBJ2-4; 12 nucleotides align to TRBD2. This TCR was recovered from a man between 65 and 85 years old with active or convalescent COVID-19. Sequences were obtained from peripheral blood. The CDR3 coding sequence is TGTGCCAGCAGCTTCCGGACTAGCGGGACCACCAAAAACATTCAGTACTTC. It yields the protein CASSFRTSGTTKNIQYF.